The next 23 T cell receptor beta chains were all read from a single sample in a study of T cells in localized non-small cell lung cancer. Data came from immunoSEQ multiplex PCR; TCRdb stores just in-frame clones and leaves some out. The sample carries tens of thousands of clones, roughly nine tenths recorded once. Source: peripheral blood, taken before any cancer treatment. These receptors came from a man between 40 and 69 years old with stage I squamous cell lung carcinoma.

This chain uses TRBV1 with TRBJ2-1; the D call of TRBD2 is as the table states it, not checked on the DNA. TRBV1 is a pseudogene locus. The CDR3 length is 16 residues. The DNA of the CDR3 is TGCACCAGCAGCCACGCACCGGGCCCCGGGGTGCGTGAGCAGTTCTTC. Its translation is CTSSHAPGPGVREQFF.

V is TRBV19 and J is TRBJ1-6; no clear D. V dropped 3 bases and J dropped 10 bases, with 10 bases sitting between them. Germline loops: CDR1 LNHDA, CDR2 SQIVND (reference sequence). This CDR3 is 13 amino acids long. This CDR3 is CASSIGVGSPLHF. Written as DNA, the CDR3 is TGTGCCAGTAGTATCGGGGTCGGCTCACCCCTCCACTTT.

The V gene is TRBV7-9, the J gene TRBJ1-1, with D perhaps matching TRBD1 (5 bases). Germline-derived CDR1 and CDR2 are SEHNR and FQNEAQ (reference sequence). V lost 2 bases and J 1 base, leaving 8 bases between the germline ends. The CDR3 extends over 14 amino acids. CDR3 region: CASSLIRENTEAFF. CDR3 nucleotide sequence: TGTGCCAGCAGCTTAATCAGGGAGAACACTGAAGCTTTCTTT.

This chain joins TRBV29-1 and TRBJ1-4, with D tentatively TRBD1 (5 bases). The ends were cut back, 3 bases at V and 7 bases at J, with 12 bases in the middle. The CDR3 loop spans 13 amino acids. Germline V gene data show CDR1 as SQVTM and CDR2 as ANQGSEA. The DNA of the CDR3 is TGCAGCGTTGAGGGGGGATCGGTTGAAAAACTGTTTTTT. This translates into CSVEGGSVEKLFF.

This chain links TRBV18 with TRBJ2-7, with 11 nucleotides matching TRBD2. The V segment lost 1 base and the J segment 7 bases; nucleotides outside the gene matches: 12. Germline CDR1 and CDR2: KGHSH and LQKENI. The length of the CDR3 is 17 residues. The CDR3 is CASSPRRGLAVGGEQYF. CDR3 coding DNA: TGTGCCAGCTCACCACGGCGGGGACTAGCGGTTGGTGGAGAGCAGTACTTC.

The chain recombines TRBV19 with TRBJ1-2; D gene uncertain. Germline V lookup: CDR1 LNHDA, CDR2 SQIVND (reference sequence). V lost 3 bases and J lost 2, with 22 bases in between. CDR3 length: 18 amino acids. The CDR3 sequence is CASSIHALHPGLNYGYTF. The CDR3 bases are TGTGCCAGTAGTATTCATGCCCTCCATCCTGGGCTGAACTATGGCTACACCTTC.

A note on this clone: At one of its ends the junction is not consistent with the germline gene, which may arise from a read error. This chain connects TRBV7-9 to TRBJ1-5; D gene ambiguous. Germline CDR1 reads SEHNR; CDR2 reads FQNEAQ (reference sequence). This CDR3 is 12 amino acids long. As DNA, the CDR3 is TGTGCCAGCCGAGAAGGGAATCAGCTCCAGCATTTT. Its translation is CASREGNQLQHF. Filled out from reference TRBV7-9 and TRBJ1-5, the complete variable domain reads DTGVSQNPRHKITKRGQNVTFRCDPISEHNRLYWYRQTLGQGPEFLTYFQNEAQLEKSRLLSDRFSAERPKGSFSTLEIQRTEQGDSAMYLCASREGNQLQHFGDGTRLSIL.

Concerning this clone itself: Within the sample, other DNA sequences also encode this same CDR3. This chain links TRBV21-1 with TRBJ2-7. TRBV21-1 is a pseudogene. The CDR3 has 17 residues. This CDR3 is CASSKALERGLSYEQYF. CDR3 bases: TGTGCCAGCAGCAAAGCGCTGGAACGGGGGCTCTCCTACGAGCAGTACTTT.

This clone was counted only a few times. V usage is TRBV7-9 and J usage is TRBJ1-1; TRBD1 agrees at 7 bases. CDR3 length equals 16 residues. J lost 0 bases, V lost 4 bases, and 8 bases had no gene match. Germline V gene sequence: CDR1 SEHNR, CDR2 FQNEAQ (reference sequence). The chain's CDR3 is CASSSDTGAVNTEAFF. In DNA, the CDR3 is TGTGCCAGCAGCTCGGATACAGGGGCCGTGAACACTGAAGCTTTCTTT.

In this sample, this clone turned up a few times. V gene TRBV6-5 combines with J gene TRBJ1-2; D uncertain. The CDR3 totals 12 residues. V was cut by 5 bases and J by 4 bases, with 8 bases left in between. Germline assignment: CDR1 MNHEY and CDR2 SVGAGI. The DNA for the CDR3 is TGTGCCAGCAGTCGGGAGGGCTATGGCTACACCTTC. Its protein is CASSREGYGYTF.

This clone was seen once. V usage is TRBV28 and J usage is TRBJ2-3, with 11 bases identical to TRBD2. This CDR3 is built from 19 residues. J was trimmed by 0 bases and V by 8 bases; bases with no gene match: 16. Germline V gene lookup returns CDR1 MDHEN and CDR2 SYDVKM. DNA of the CDR3: TGTGCCAGCGACCTCTTTGCCGCTAGCGGGGGGACTAGCACAGATACGCAGTATTTT. It is translated as CASDLFAASGGTSTDTQYF.

The chain couples TRBV28 to TRBJ1-2, with D perhaps TRBD1 (5 bases). The CDR3 covers 13 residues. The germline CDR1 and CDR2 sequences are MDHEN and SYDVKM. V was clipped by 5 bases and J by 5 bases, with 12 bases between them. This CDR3 is CASSRGGSYGYTF. The DNA for the CDR3 is TGTGCCAGCAGTCGTGGGGGTTCTTATGGCTACACCTTC.

This clone was observed a few times. V usage is TRBV28 and J usage is TRBJ1-1; D is possibly TRBD1 (5 bases). The length of the CDR3 is 13 residues. Germline V CDR1 and CDR2: MDHEN, SYDVKM. Trimming left V 7 bases short and J 4 bases short, with 13 bases between. CDR3 DNA sequence: TGTGCCAGCACCGTCGACAGTTCCACTGAAGCTTTCTTT. Protein: CASTVDSSTEAFF.

CDR3 residues: CASSLEALGPNSGNTIYF. DNA of the CDR3: TGTGCCAGCAGCCTAGAAGCGCTGGGGCCAAACTCTGGAAACACCATATATTTT. The V gene is TRBV9, the J gene TRBJ1-3, with TRBD1 as a possible D gene (5 bases). The CDR3 consists of 18 residues. The V end lost 4 bases, the J end lost 0 bases, and 20 bases lay between the germline ends. Germline V gives CDR1 SGDLS, CDR2 YYNGEE.

The chain couples TRBV19 to TRBJ2-1; tentatively, D is TRBD1 (6 bases). The ends were cut back, 7 bases at V and 5 bases at J, with 21 bases in the middle. CDR1 and CDR2 (germline): LNHDA, SQIVND (reference sequence). The CDR3 extends over 16 amino acids. The CDR3 DNA is TGTGCCAGTACCCCTGGAATCTACAGGGCGAACAATGAGCAGTTCTTC. It translates to CASTPGIYRANNEQFF.

The chain couples TRBV9 to TRBJ1-5, with TRBD1 matching 7 bases. The V segment lost 0 bases and the J segment 5 bases; nucleotides outside the gene matches: 5. The CDR3 consists of 15 residues. Germline V gene data show CDR1 as SGDLS and CDR2 as YYNGEE. In DNA, the CDR3 is TGTGCCAGCAGCGTAGGGCAGGGGGATTATCAGCCCCAGCATTTT. This translates into CASSVGQGDYQPQHF.

The chain recombines TRBV4-1 with TRBJ2-2; TRBD1 matches 8 bases. V gave up 5 bases and J gave up 5 bases; unmatched junction bases: 4. The CDR3 extends over 14 amino acids. Germline CDR1 reads MGHRA; CDR2 reads YSYEKL. The CDR3 region has the DNA TGCGCCAGCAGCTCGAGACAGGGGACCGGGGAGCTGTTTTTT. Amino acid sequence: CASSSRQGTGELFF.

The chain uses TRBV4-1 and TRBJ2-6, with D unclear. The CDR3 is made up of 18 amino acids. Germline V gene lookup returns CDR1 MGHRA and CDR2 YSYEKL. V lost 1 base and J lost 0, with 13 bases in between. CDR3 loop: CASSQGAAGASGANVLTF. CDR3 sequence (DNA): TGCGCCAGCAGCCAAGGCGCTGCAGGAGCCTCTGGGGCCAACGTCCTGACTTTC.

CDR3 sequence (DNA): TGTGCCAGCAGTTTTAGACAGGAATTGTTTTTT. This codes for CASSFRQELFF. The chain has TRBV2 and TRBJ1-4; maybe TRBD1 (6 bases). The germline V and J ends were trimmed by 5 bases and 15 bases, with 13 bases remaining between them. This CDR3 is 11 amino acids long. Germline V gives CDR1 SNHLY, CDR2 FYNNEI.

The CDR3 DNA follows: TGTGCCAGTAGATTGACAGGGCTTGGGGGCACTGAAGCTTTCTTT. Translating it yields CASRLTGLGGTEAFF. V gene TRBV19 combines with J gene TRBJ1-1; 7 bases are a match to TRBD1. The ends lost 6 bases at V and 4 bases at J; junction bases unmatched: 11. The CDR3 loop spans 15 amino acids. Germline CDR1 is LNHDA and CDR2 is SQIVND (reference sequence). The full variable domain, with the rest looked up from reference TRBV19 and TRBJ1-1, is DGGITQSPKYLFRKEGQNVTLSCEQNLNHDAMYWYRQDPGQGLRLIYYSQIVNDFQKGDIAEGYSVSREKKESFPLTVTSAQKNPTAFYLCASRLTGLGGTEAFFGQGTRLTVV.

The rearrangement links TRBV2 to TRBJ2-2, with 8 bases that match TRBD1. The CDR3 contains 13 residues. CDR1 is SNHLY, CDR2 FYNNEI, per germline. Trimming took 6 bases from V and 4 from J; bases not matched to a gene: 1. The chain's CDR3 is CASRTGVTGELFF. CDR3 DNA: TGTGCCAGCAGGACAGGGGTCACCGGGGAGCTGTTTTTT.

The rearrangement uses TRBV6-1 and TRBJ1-1; possible D gene TRBD1, 5 bases. Deletions cut 4 bases from V and 0 bases from J, with 27 bases between. Germline CDR1 reads MNHNS; CDR2 reads SASEGT. CDR3 size: 20 residues. CDR3 loop: CASSGRSFGPRDRMNTEAFF. The CDR3 nucleotides read TGTGCCAGCAGTGGAAGGTCGTTTGGGCCCAGGGACCGCATGAACACTGAAGCTTTCTTT.

The chain joins TRBV2 to TRBJ2-3; D remains unclear. In germline, CDR1 is SNHLY, CDR2 FYNNEI. V shed 3 bases and J shed 4 bases, with 8 bases lying between them. CDR3 length: 13 amino acids. The CDR3 protein is CASSEWAADTQYF. The CDR3 bases are TGTGCCAGCAGTGAGTGGGCGGCAGATACGCAGTATTTT.